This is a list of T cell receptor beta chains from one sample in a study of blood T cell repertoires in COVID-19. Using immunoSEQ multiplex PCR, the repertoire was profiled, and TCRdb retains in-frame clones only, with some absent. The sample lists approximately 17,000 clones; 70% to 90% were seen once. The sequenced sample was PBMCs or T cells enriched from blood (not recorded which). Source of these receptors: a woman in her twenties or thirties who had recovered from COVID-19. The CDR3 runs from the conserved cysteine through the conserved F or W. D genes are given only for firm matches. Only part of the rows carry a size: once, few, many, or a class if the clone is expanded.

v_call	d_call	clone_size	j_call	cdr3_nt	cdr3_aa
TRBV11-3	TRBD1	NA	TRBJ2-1	TGTGCCAGCTCCCTGGGCCCGGGACAGCTATACAATGAGCAGTTCTTC	CASSLGPGQLYNEQFF
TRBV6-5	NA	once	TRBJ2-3	TGTGCCAGCAGACCCGGCCAGGGAAGAACAGATACGCAGTATTTT	CASRPGQGRTDTQYF
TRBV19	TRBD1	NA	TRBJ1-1	TGTGCCAGTAGTAACAGGGGGAACACTGAAGCTTTCTTT	CASSNRGNTEAFF
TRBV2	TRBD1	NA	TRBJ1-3	TGTGCCAGCAGTGGGACAGGCAGTGGAAACACCATATATTTT	CASSGTGSGNTIYF
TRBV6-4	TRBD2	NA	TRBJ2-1	TGTGCCAGCAGTGACTCGCGGGGGGCATACAATGAGCAGTTCTTC	CASSDSRGAYNEQFF
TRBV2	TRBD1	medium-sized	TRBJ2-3	TGTGCCAGCAGTGAGAGGGACAGGGAGGCCACAGATACGCAGTATTTT	CASSERDREATDTQYF
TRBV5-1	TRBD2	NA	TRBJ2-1	TGCGCCAGCAGCTTGGCCGGGACTAGCGGTGTCTCCTACAATGAGCAGTTCTTC	CASSLAGTSGVSYNEQFF
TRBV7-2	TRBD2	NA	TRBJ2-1	TGTGCCAGCAGCTTAGCGGGACTAGCGGGGGCCTACAATGAGCAGTTCTTC	CASSLAGLAGAYNEQFF
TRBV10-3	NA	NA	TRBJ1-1	TGTGCCATCAGTGAGTCGACAGGAGTCACTGAAGCTTTCTTT	CAISESTGVTEAFF
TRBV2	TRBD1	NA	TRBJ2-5	TGTGCCACGTCAAGGGACAGATTAGAGACCCAGTACTTC	CATSRDRLETQYF
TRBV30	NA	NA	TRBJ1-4	TGTGCCTGGAGTGTACCCCCCGGACAGCAATCAACTAATGAAAAACTGTTTTTT	CAWSVPPGQQSTNEKLFF